This TCR beta chain appears in the sequencing data of a study of molecular identifiers for immune sequencing clone quantification. Study summary: Split five ways in replicates, RNA from roughly 20,000 or 100,000 naive CD8 cells had four portions sequenced.

In this sample, this clonotype turned up a few times. Its antigen is unknown. One entry per CDR3 protein results from TCRdb running MiXCR on the PCR reads. The data contain approximately 630,000 distinct CDR3 sequences, about 25% of them singletons. The trim removed 5 bases at V and 4 bases at J, leaving 7 bases unmatched. CDR3 length equals 15 residues. The germline V gene encodes CDR1 SEHNR and CDR2 FQNEAQ (reference sequence). Study results and limitations: Jurkat TCR RNA spiked in from one cell (amid roughly 970,000 naive cells) was reportedly detectable.

This clonotype was sampled from a human donor in good health. Some libraries in this study had Jurkat cell RNA spiked in. The sequenced material came from naive CD8+ T cells from blood, with Jurkat cell RNA spiked in. Stated subset: FACS-sorted CD8+CD4-CCR7+CD45RA+ naive T cells. The J gene is TRBJ1-4, the V gene TRBV7-9, with 7 bases fitting TRBD1. The CDR3: CASSQDRELNEKLFF. CDR3 in DNA: TGTGCCAGCAGCCAAGACAGGGAACTTAATGAAAAACTGTTTTTT. Filled out from reference TRBV7-9 and TRBJ1-4, the complete variable domain reads DTGVSQNPRHKITKRGQNVTFRCDPISEHNRLYWYRQTLGQGPEFLTYFQNEAQLEKSRLLSDRFSAERPKGSFSTLEIQRTEQGDSAMYLCASSQDRELNEKLFFGSGTQLSVL.